What follows are 5 T cell receptor beta chains derived from one specimen sequenced in a study of identical twins. Each CDR3 protein is one row after TCRdb ran MiXCR on the 5' RACE reads. The sample has about 450,000 distinct CDR3 sequences, less than 20% seen once. Source material: naive T cells sorted from blood. These receptors were taken from a man in his fifties in good health.

This clonotype was seen only a few times. This chain connects TRBV20-1 to TRBJ1-2, with D unresolved. CDR3 size: 12 residues. Trimming cost V 0 bases and J 5 bases, with 7 bases left between them. The germline V gene encodes CDR1 DFQATT and CDR2 SNEGSKA (reference sequence). DNA for the CDR3: TGCAGTGCTAGAGATCCCGGGTATGGCTACACCTTC. This sequence encodes CSARDPGYGYTF.

This clonotype was observed a handful of times. The V gene is TRBV7-3, the J gene TRBJ1-3; tentative D call: TRBD1 (5 bases). CDR3 size: 14 residues. Trimming stripped 5 bases from V and 4 bases from J, with 12 bases between. Germline CDR1 reads SGHTA; CDR2 reads FQGTGA. CDR3 sequence reads: CASSAQGGGNTIYF. The DNA of the CDR3 is TGTGCCAGCAGCGCCCAGGGAGGCGGAAACACCATATATTTT.

This clonotype turned up a few times. The rearrangement uses TRBV28 and TRBJ2-5; D unresolved. Deletions cut 5 bases from V and 2 bases from J, with 6 bases between. The CDR3 contains 12 residues. Germline V gene data show CDR1 as MDHEN and CDR2 as SYDVKM. CDR3 in DNA: TGTGCCAGCAGTATGCGGCAAGAGACCCAGTACTTC. This codes for CASSMRQETQYF.

V usage is TRBV9 and J usage is TRBJ2-3; TRBD2 aligns across 9 bases. CDR1 and CDR2 (germline): SGDLS, YYNGEE. After removal of 4 bases from V and 5 bases from J, the junction contained 14 bases not matched to a gene. The CDR3 contains 17 residues. CDR3 sequence: CASSRGSRGRAEDTQYF. CDR3 nucleotides: TGTGCCAGCAGCCGGGGTTCCCGCGGGAGGGCCGAAGATACGCAGTATTTT.

The V gene is TRBV4-3, the J gene TRBJ2-7; D not resolved. Germline V gene data show CDR1 as LGHNA and CDR2 as YSLEER. The ends were cut back, 1 base at V and 3 bases at J, with 16 bases in the middle. This CDR3 comprises 16 residues. DNA for the CDR3: TGCGCCAGCAGCCAAGCGCTTAGGGATGGCAACTACGAGCAGTACTTC. Its protein product is CASSQALRDGNYEQYF.